The 27 T cell receptor beta chains below all came from one sample that was sequenced in a study of long-term antiretroviral therapy in people with HIV. They ran version v3.0 of the immunoSEQ assay at survey level. Repertoires were generated with immunoSEQ multiplex PCR, while TCRdb's copy carries only in-frame clones and drops some. The sample yields about 25,000 clones, around 85% seen once. The material was unsorted PBMCs, obtained 1.2 years after starting antiretroviral therapy. These receptor sequences come from a man aged 50-59 years with HIV.

This sequence joins TRBV19 and TRBJ2-7; 12 nucleotides line up with TRBD2. J lost 3 bases, V lost 5 bases, and 5 bases had no gene match. The CDR3 runs 15 residues. Germline-derived CDR1 and CDR2 are LNHDA and SQIVND (reference sequence). The CDR3 coding sequence is TGTGCCAGTAGTGCCACTAGCGGGGGGATCTACGAGCAGTACTTC. This sequence encodes CASSATSGGIYEQYF.

The chain is built from TRBV7-8 and TRBJ1-1, with D possibly matching TRBD1 (5 bases). Trimming cost V 2 bases and J 5 bases, with 6 bases left between them. The CDR3 runs to 12 residues. Germline lookup yields CDR1 SGHVS and CDR2 FQNEAQ. CDR3 DNA sequence: TGTGCCAGCAGCTTAAAGGGGACTGAAGCTTTCTTT. Encoded protein: CASSLKGTEAFF.

CDR3 coding DNA: TGTGCCAGCAGCCCATGGGGGGGGAGCACAGATACGCAGTATTTT. This sequence encodes CASSPWGGSTDTQYF. This chain links TRBV7-2 with TRBJ2-3; TRBD2 matches at 7 bases. Germline V lookup: CDR1 SGHTA, CDR2 FQGNSA. This CDR3 contains 15 residues. Losses at the gene ends were 5 bases for V and 0 bases for J; bases not matched to a gene: 5.

This clone was seen only once. The chain combines TRBV7-3 with TRBJ2-2; the match to TRBD2 covers 16 bases. This CDR3 is built from 17 residues. Trimming cost V 4 bases and J 7 bases; bases outside gene matches: 6. Germline values: CDR1 SGHTA, CDR2 FQGTGA. For the CDR3, the DNA is TGTGCCAGCAGCTCCGCGGGACTAGCGGGGGGGCTCGGGGAGCTGTTTTTT. Amino acid sequence: CASSSAGLAGGLGELFF.

The chain recombines TRBV9 with TRBJ1-4, with unresolved D. Trimming took 0 bases from V and 3 from J, leaving 6 bases between them. The CDR3 loop spans 14 amino acids. In germline, CDR1 is SGDLS, CDR2 YYNGEE. Here the CDR3 DNA reads TGTGCCAGCAGCGTAGCGGGGTCTAATGAAAAACTGTTTTTT. Translated: CASSVAGSNEKLFF.

This clone was observed a single time. The V and J genes are TRBV28 and TRBJ2-7; the D gene is possibly TRBD1 (5 bases). The germline V gene has CDR1 MDHEN and CDR2 SYDVKM. The CDR3 is 12 residues long. Trimming pared 11 bases from V and 4 bases from J, leaving 15 bases between. The CDR3: CASRGRVYEQYF. CDR3 DNA sequence: TGTGCCTCAAGGGGCAGGGTTTACGAGCAGTACTTC.

The chain uses TRBV28 and TRBJ1-4, with D hard to call. From germline, CDR1 is MDHEN and CDR2 SYDVKM. CDR3 length: 15 amino acids. Trimming removed 4 bases from V and 1 base from J, with 10 bases in between. The CDR3 region has the DNA TGTGCCAGCAGTTCCCCCGGGATAACTAATGAAAAACTGTTTTTT. Translation: CASSSPGITNEKLFF.

The chain combines TRBV2 with TRBJ1-1; D is perhaps TRBD1 (5 bases). Looked up from germline, CDR1 is SNHLY and CDR2 is FYNNEI. This CDR3 contains 11 residues. V was cut by 9 bases and J by 2 bases, with 7 bases left in between. This CDR3 is CARGGNTEAFF. The CDR3 DNA reads as TGTGCCAGGGGGGGTAACACTGAAGCTTTCTTT. Looking up the rest from reference TRBV2 and TRBJ1-1 gives the full variable domain: EPEVTQTPSHQVTQMGQEVILRCVPISNHLYFYWYRQILGQKVEFLVSFYNNEISEKSEIFDDQFSVERPDGSNFTLKIRSTKLEDSAMYFCARGGNTEAFFGQGTRLTVV.

This sequence joins TRBV30 and TRBJ2-1; 12 bases are shared with TRBD1. This CDR3 spans 15 amino acids. Trimming removed 3 bases from V and 6 bases from J; junction bases left unmatched: 6. From germline, CDR1 is GTSNPN and CDR2 SVGIG (reference sequence). The CDR3 nucleotides are TGTGCCTGGAGCCGGGGACAGGGGGCGGCCAATGAGCAGTTCTTC. Its protein product is CAWSRGQGAANEQFF. Full variable domain (remainder filled in from reference TRBV30 and TRBJ2-1): SQTIHQWPATLVQPVGSPLSLECTVEGTSNPNLYWYRQAAGRGLQLLFYSVGIGQISSEVPQNLSASRPQDRQFILSSKKLLLSDSGFYLCAWSRGQGAANEQFFGPGTRLTVL.

This rearrangement joins TRBV4-2 to TRBJ2-5, with 7 bases lining up with TRBD2. V shed 0 bases, J shed 9 bases, and the junction held 4 bases outside the gene matches. Germline V gene sequence: CDR1 LGHNA, CDR2 YNFKEQ. The CDR3 has 13 residues. The CDR3 loop reads CASSQDLGRAQYF. DNA for the CDR3: TGTGCCAGCAGCCAAGATTTGGGGAGGGCCCAGTACTTC.

The CDR3 spells CASRSESTKANVLTF. CDR3 bases: TGTGCCAGCAGGTCGGAGAGTACGAAGGCCAACGTCCTGACTTTC. This rearrangement joins TRBV2 to TRBJ2-6, with no clear D. CDR3 length equals 15 residues. Germline CDR1 is SNHLY and CDR2 is FYNNEI. V shed 6 bases and J shed 6 bases, with 15 bases lying between them.

J is TRBJ1-6 and V is TRBV7-2; D is undetermined. The germline gives CDR1 SGHTA, CDR2 FQGNSA. With 3 bases removed from V and 7 bases from J, the gap between germline ends came to 10 bases. CDR3 length equals 14 residues. CDR3 nucleotides: TGTGCCAGCAGCTTTGTACCACACAATTCACCCCTCCACTTT. It yields the protein CASSFVPHNSPLHF.

This chain uses TRBV6-6 with TRBJ2-7; 7 nucleotides line up with TRBD1. From germline, CDR1 is MNHNY and CDR2 SVGAGI (reference sequence). The CDR3 contains 13 residues. The J segment lost 6 bases and the V segment lost 7 bases, leaving 9 bases of the junction unmatched. In nucleotides, the CDR3 is TGTGCCAGCACTACGAGGGGGCTAGGCGAGCAGTACTTC. Translating it yields CASTTRGLGEQYF.

The chain recombines TRBV18 with TRBJ2-5; 8 bases are a match to TRBD1. The CDR3 spans 14 residues. Losses at the gene ends were 3 bases for V and 2 bases for J; bases not matched to a gene: 2. CDR1 KGHSH and CDR2 LQKENI come from the germline V gene. Here the CDR3 reads CASSPTGDQETQYF. CDR3 nucleotides: TGTGCCAGCTCACCGACAGGGGATCAAGAGACCCAGTACTTC. The whole variable domain, filled in from reference TRBV18 and TRBJ2-5, reads NAGVMQNPRHLVRRRGQEARLRCSPMKGHSHVYWYRQLPEEGLKFMVYLQKENIIDESGMPKERFSAEFPKEGPSILRIQQVVRGDSAAYFCASSPTGDQETQYFGPGTRLLVL.

The chain recombines TRBV6-5 with TRBJ2-7; 11 nucleotides align to TRBD1. The CDR3 is 14 amino acids. V dropped 2 bases and J dropped 4; count of bases not matched to a gene: 1. The V gene's germline CDR1 is MNHEY and CDR2 SVGAGI. The CDR3 protein is CASSYGTGGYEQYF. Written as DNA, the CDR3 is TGTGCCAGCAGTTACGGGACAGGGGGGTACGAGCAGTACTTC.

The J gene is TRBJ1-1, the V gene TRBV6-1; tentatively, D is TRBD1 (6 bases). The germline V and J ends were trimmed by 7 bases and 10 bases, with 22 bases remaining between them. Per the germline V gene, CDR1 is MNHNS and CDR2 is SASEGT. The CDR3 contains 14 residues. The CDR3 loop is CASTQFAHTGRAFF. DNA for the CDR3: TGTGCCAGCACCCAATTCGCCCACACAGGGCGAGCTTTCTTT.

The V call is TRBV7-8, the J call TRBJ2-3; no reliable D call. The CDR3 is 13 amino acids. CDR1 and CDR2 (germline): SGHVS, FQNEAQ. Trimming removed 5 bases at V and 4 bases at J, with 10 bases between. In nucleotides, the CDR3 is TGTGCCAGCAGCCCTCCCCGGGCAGATACGCAGTATTTT. This codes for CASSPPRADTQYF.

The table lists this clone with a count of one. The rearrangement joins TRBV2 to TRBJ1-3; 9 bases are shared with TRBD1. This CDR3 region has 15 residues. V gave up 7 bases and J gave up 4 bases; unmatched junction bases: 8. CDR1 is SNHLY and CDR2 is FYNNEI in the germline V gene. This CDR3 reads CASTSQGAGGNTIYF. CDR3 sequence (DNA): TGTGCCAGCACCTCACAGGGGGCTGGGGGAAACACCATATATTTT.

The chain carries TRBV5-8 and TRBJ2-3; 8 bases are a match to TRBD2. Germline CDR1 and CDR2: SGHTS and YDEGEE. V lost 1 base and J lost 3; bases outside the gene matches: 7. The CDR3 runs to 16 residues. The CDR3 DNA reads TGTGCCAGCAGCTTGAGACGGGGGGGCGGGACAGATACGCAGTATTTT. This encodes CASSLRRGGGTDTQYF.

This sequence joins TRBV5-4 and TRBJ2-7; D tentatively reads TRBD1 or TRBD2 (5 bases each). The CDR3 has 13 residues. V was pared by 0 bases and J by 4 bases, with 8 bases between. Germline CDR1 is SGHNT and CDR2 is YYREEE (reference sequence). The CDR3 DNA sequence: TGTGCCAGCAGCTTGGGTGGGGGTTACGAGCAGTACTTC. Translated, it gives CASSLGGGYEQYF.

This clone was seen once. V is TRBV4-1 and J is TRBJ1-4; the D is unclear. CDR3 length equals 20 residues. The V gene's germline CDR1 is MGHRA and CDR2 YSYEKL. Trimming pared 0 bases from V and 5 bases from J, leaving 25 bases between. The CDR3, as DNA: TGCGCCAGCAGCCAAGAGCCCCGGCGGTGGAGGGCGAAGATAAATGAAAAACTGTTTTTT. Its translation is CASSQEPRRWRAKINEKLFF.

The chain joins TRBV28 to TRBJ1-5; 7 bases match TRBD1. The CDR3 totals 15 residues. Losses at the gene ends were 7 bases for V and 3 bases for J; bases not matched to a gene: 9. Germline CDR1 is MDHEN and CDR2 is SYDVKM. The CDR3 protein is CASTSSDRFNQPQHF. The DNA of the CDR3 is TGTGCCAGCACCTCCTCGGACAGGTTCAATCAGCCCCAGCATTTT.

This clone showed up just once. The J gene is TRBJ1-5, the V gene TRBV28; D uncertain. CDR1 is MDHEN, CDR2 SYDVKM, per germline. Deletions cut 2 bases from V and 8 bases from J, with 4 bases between. This CDR3 region has 11 residues. CDR3 DNA: TGTGCCAGCAGTTTAGAAGAGCCCCAGCATTTT. It yields the protein CASSLEEPQHF.

The rearrangement links TRBV2 to TRBJ1-1; 7 bases are a match to TRBD1. The CDR3 covers 15 residues. Germline CDR1 and CDR2: SNHLY and FYNNEI. The junction had 5 bases not matched to a gene; V was cut back by 4 bases and J by 0 bases. Written as DNA, the CDR3 is TGTGCCAGCAGTGTTCAGGGGGTTTTGAACACTGAAGCTTTCTTT. This encodes CASSVQGVLNTEAFF.

The chain links TRBV7-9 to TRBJ1-1; 7 bases line up with TRBD1. CDR3 length: 12 residues. V was clipped by 5 bases and J by 10 bases; unmatched bases: 7. Germline CDR1 is SEHNR and CDR2 is FQNEAQ (reference sequence). CDR3 loop: CASSQGPGGAFF. The DNA of the CDR3 is TGTGCCAGCAGCCAAGGGCCAGGGGGAGCTTTCTTT.

This clone has a single count. The V gene is TRBV6-5, the J gene TRBJ1-1; the match to TRBD1 covers 9 bases. Germline values: CDR1 MNHEY, CDR2 SVGAGI. Germline trimming cut 6 bases from V and 5 bases from J; bases unmatched to any gene: 7. CDR3 size: 14 residues. Written as DNA, the CDR3 is TGTGCCAGCAGATCCGGGACAGGGTGGACTGAAGCTTTCTTT. This translates into CASRSGTGWTEAFF.

In its sample, this clone was seen once. The chain joins TRBV19 to TRBJ1-1, with TRBD1 identical over 8 bases. The junction had 6 bases not matched to a gene; V was cut back by 4 bases and J by 5 bases. Germline CDR1 and CDR2: LNHDA and SQIVND (reference sequence). This CDR3 spans 14 amino acids. In nucleotides, the CDR3 is TGTGCCAGTAGTAAGGACAGGGCTAAGACTGAAGCTTTCTTT. It is translated as CASSKDRAKTEAFF.